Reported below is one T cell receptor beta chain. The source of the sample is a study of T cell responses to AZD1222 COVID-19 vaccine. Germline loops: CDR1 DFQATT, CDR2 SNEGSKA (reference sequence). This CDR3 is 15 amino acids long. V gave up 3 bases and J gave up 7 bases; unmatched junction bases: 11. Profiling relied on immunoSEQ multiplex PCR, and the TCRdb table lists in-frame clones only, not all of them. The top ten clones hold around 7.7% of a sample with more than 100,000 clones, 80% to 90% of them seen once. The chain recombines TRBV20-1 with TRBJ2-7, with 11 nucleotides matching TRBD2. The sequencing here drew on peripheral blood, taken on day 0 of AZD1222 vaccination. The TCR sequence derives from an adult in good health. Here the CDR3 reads CSASQLAGDSGEQYF. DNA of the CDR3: TGCAGTGCTAGTCAACTAGCGGGGGACTCAGGGGAGCAGTACTTC.